One sample yielded the 7 T cell receptor beta chains listed below, sequenced in a study of blood T cell repertoires in COVID-19. This table comes from immunoSEQ multiplex PCR, and its TCRdb copy is limited to in-frame clones, with some not included. The sample consists of around 100,000 clones, about 88% of them appearing once. Sequenced: peripheral blood. Receptor source: a human donor in a cohort sampled during active COVID-19.

The genes are TRBV5-1 and TRBJ2-5, with 9 bases identical to TRBD1. CDR3 size: 16 residues. Germline V gene data show CDR1 as SGHRS and CDR2 as YFSETQ. V trimming: 0 bases; J trimming: 4 bases; junction bases outside the gene matches: 7. CDR3 amino acids: CASSLEPGQGRETQYF. The CDR3 DNA reads as TGCGCCAGCAGCTTGGAACCGGGACAGGGTCGAGAGACCCAGTACTTC.

The chain uses TRBV7-2 and TRBJ1-2, with D perhaps matching TRBD1 (5 bases). The germline V gene encodes CDR1 SGHTA and CDR2 FQGNSA. The CDR3 contains 13 residues. Trimming pared 5 bases from V and 4 bases from J, leaving 11 bases between. CDR3 nucleotide sequence: TGTGCCAGCAGCATATTGACAGTCTATGGCTACACCTTC. Translated: CASSILTVYGYTF.

The CDR3 bases are TGCGCCAGCAGCTTGGCCGGGGATGGCTACACCTTC. Protein sequence: CASSLAGDGYTF. This chain joins TRBV5-1 and TRBJ1-2, with unresolved D. Germline lookup yields CDR1 SGHRS and CDR2 YFSETQ. The V end was cut by 0 bases, the J end by 6 bases, with 6 bases between. The CDR3 is 12 residues long.

This clone showed up just once. The rearrangement uses TRBV18 and TRBJ2-2; 11 positions match TRBD2. This CDR3 contains 17 residues. Germline assignment: CDR1 KGHSH and CDR2 LQKENI. V dropped 0 bases and J dropped 6; count of bases not matched to a gene: 6. CDR3: CASSPPVAGGPSGELFF. In DNA form, the CDR3 reads TGTGCCAGCTCACCACCGGTAGCGGGAGGGCCTTCCGGGGAGCTGTTTTTT.

The chain combines TRBV10-1 with TRBJ2-7; 9 bases map to TRBD1. V lost 7 bases to trimming and J lost 3 bases; unmatched junction nucleotides: 4. Germline values: CDR1 WNHNN, CDR2 SYGVQD (reference sequence). The CDR3 is 13 amino acids. CDR3 sequence: CASTVDRGYEQYF. DNA for the CDR3: TGCGCCAGCACCGTGGACAGGGGCTACGAGCAGTACTTC.

V and J are TRBV19 and TRBJ2-6; TRBD1 might be the D (6 bases). The germline gives CDR1 LNHDA, CDR2 SQIVND (reference sequence). Trimming cost V 3 bases and J 2 bases, with 14 bases left between them. This CDR3 is built from 17 residues. The CDR3 coding sequence is TGTGCCAGTAGTATTTACGTGGGGGCGCCTGGGGCCAACGTCCTGACTTTC. Its translation is CASSIYVGAPGANVLTF.

This chain connects TRBV3-1 (or the pseudogene TRBV3-2) to TRBJ2-3, with TRBD2 matching over 7 bases. There are 17 residues in the CDR3. From germline, CDR1 is LGHDT and CDR2 YNNKEL (reference sequence). The ends lost 0 bases at V and 1 base at J; junction bases unmatched: 7. The CDR3 loop reads CASSQEAHTSGTDTQYF. CDR3 coding DNA: TGTGCCAGCAGCCAAGAGGCGCACACTAGCGGCACAGATACGCAGTATTTT.